Following are 27 T cell receptor beta chains from one sample sequenced in a study of pediatric ulcerative colitis. Rectal tissue came from one to two pinch biopsies taken at colonoscopy. Data came from immunoSEQ multiplex PCR; TCRdb stores just in-frame clones and leaves some out. Of roughly 23,000 clones listed, roughly 70% are singletons. Source material: gut tissue. These receptors were collected from a boy aged 5-17 years with severe ulcerative colitis.

The chain joins TRBV10-2 to TRBJ2-1; D might be TRBD1 or TRBD2, each matching 5 bases. The CDR3 has 15 amino acids. Germline CDR1 is WSHSY and CDR2 is SAAADI. Trimming took off 0 bases at V and 5 bases at J, with 11 bases between the two ends. CDR3 sequence reads: CASSESGASNNEQFF. The DNA of the CDR3 is TGCGCCAGCAGTGAGTCTGGGGCTAGCAACAATGAGCAGTTCTTC.

This CDR3 reads CASTLDRVVYGYTF. The CDR3 DNA reads TGTGCCAGCACCCTGGACAGGGTTGTCTATGGCTACACCTTC. J is TRBJ1-2 and V is TRBV5-5, with 8 bases lining up with TRBD1. There are 14 residues in the CDR3. With V trimmed by 6 bases and J by 4 bases, 8 bases remained unmatched. Germline V gene sequence: CDR1 SGHKS, CDR2 YYEKEE (reference sequence).

The V call is TRBV7-2, the J call TRBJ1-2; no firm D call. The CDR3 contains 16 residues. Germline V lookup: CDR1 SGHTA, CDR2 FQGNSA. V was trimmed by 3 bases and J by 3 bases, leaving 17 bases between them. The CDR3 sequence is CASSFPGPGGYYGYTF. CDR3 bases: TGTGCCAGCAGCTTTCCCGGACCGGGCGGTTACTATGGCTACACCTTC.

This clone is medium-sized. An end of the junction differs from the germline gene, which may be a read error. The rearrangement joins TRBV7-7 to TRBJ2-7; D remains unclear. CDR1 SSHAT and CDR2 FNYEAQ come from the germline V gene (reference sequence). This CDR3 has 13 residues. The CDR3 DNA reads as TGTGCTAGCAGCTTAGGAACAAACTACGAGCAGTACTTC. Its translation: CASSLGTNYEQYF.

The chain links TRBV5-1 to TRBJ2-5; 10 bases are shared with TRBD2. In germline, CDR1 is SGHRS, CDR2 YFSETQ. CDR3 size: 15 residues. V trimming: 3 bases; J trimming: 1 base; junction bases outside the gene matches: 3. CDR3 sequence (DNA): TGCGCCAGCAGCTCTAGCGGGGGTTCCCAAGAGACCCAGTACTTC. This gives the protein CASSSSGGSQETQYF.

The chain carries TRBV18 and TRBJ1-5, with a weak D call TRBD1 (6 bases). The germline CDR1 and CDR2 sequences are KGHSH and LQKENI. This CDR3 is 14 amino acids long. V was trimmed by 1 base and J by 5 bases, leaving 9 bases between them. The CDR3 sequence is CASSPQTGDQPQHF. CDR3 in DNA: TGTGCCAGCTCACCACAGACAGGCGATCAGCCCCAGCATTTT.

V usage is TRBV5-5 and J usage is TRBJ1-2; 9 nucleotides agree with TRBD1. The J segment lost 5 bases and the V segment lost 4 bases, leaving 6 bases of the junction unmatched. Germline values: CDR1 SGHKS, CDR2 YYEKEE (reference sequence). The CDR3 contains 14 residues. CDR3: CASSVRDRAYGYTF. In nucleotides, the CDR3 is TGTGCCAGCAGCGTCCGGGACAGGGCTTATGGCTACACCTTC.

A note on this clone: This sample also contains other DNA sequences that code for the same CDR3. The chain couples TRBV18 to TRBJ1-5; no clear D gene. The CDR3 extends over 13 amino acids. Between the trimmed V and J ends, which lost 3 bases and 5 bases, there was a span of 8 bases. From germline, CDR1 is KGHSH and CDR2 LQKENI. The CDR3 coding sequence is TGTGCCAGCTCACCGGGCGGAGATCAGCCCCAGCATTTT. It codes for CASSPGGDQPQHF.

CDR3 amino acids: CASSETGRKAEAFF. The CDR3 nucleotides read TGTGCCAGCAGTGAAACAGGGAGAAAGGCTGAAGCTTTCTTT. The chain combines TRBV2 with TRBJ1-1; D is perhaps TRBD1 (6 bases). CDR1 is SNHLY and CDR2 is FYNNEI in the germline V gene. The V end was cut by 2 bases, the J end by 6 bases, with 13 bases between. The CDR3 spans 14 residues. Full variable domain (missing parts from reference TRBV2 and TRBJ1-1): EPEVTQTPSHQVTQMGQEVILRCVPISNHLYFYWYRQILGQKVEFLVSFYNNEISEKSEIFDDQFSVERPDGSNFTLKIRSTKLEDSAMYFCASSETGRKAEAFFGQGTRLTVV.

V usage is TRBV7-9 and J usage is TRBJ1-3, with D tentatively TRBD1 (5 bases). The CDR3 contains 15 residues. Germline CDR1 SEHNR, CDR2 FQNEAQ (reference sequence). Trimming removed 4 bases from V and 4 bases from J, with 14 bases in between. CDR3 protein: CASSSTPGGGNTIYF. The DNA for the CDR3 is TGTGCCAGCAGCTCGACCCCCGGGGGAGGAAACACCATATATTTT.

Points on this clone: The identical CDR3 is also encoded by other nucleotide sequences in the sample. V gene TRBV12-5 combines with J gene TRBJ2-7; tentatively, D is TRBD1 (6 bases). The germline V and J ends were trimmed by 6 bases and 0 bases, with 12 bases remaining between them. This CDR3 spans 14 amino acids. Germline V gives CDR1 LGHNT, CDR2 FRNRAP. CDR3 protein: CASGRGGSSYEQYF. Here the CDR3 DNA reads TGTGCTAGTGGAAGAGGGGGTAGCTCCTACGAGCAGTACTTC.

This clone turned up a few times. The V gene is TRBV10-1, the J gene TRBJ2-3; D tentatively fits TRBD1 or TRBD2 (5 bases each). Germline CDR1 WNHNN, CDR2 SYGVQD (reference sequence). The length of the CDR3 is 12 residues. The V gene lost 8 bases and the J gene lost 2 bases, with 8 bases spanning the gap. In DNA, the CDR3 is TGCGCCAGCCAAGGGACCACAGATACGCAGTATTTT. Translating gives CASQGTTDTQYF.

V is TRBV19 and J is TRBJ1-1; no definite D call. This CDR3 is 13 amino acids long. The germline V gene has CDR1 LNHDA and CDR2 SQIVND (reference sequence). Trimming took off 8 bases at V and 2 bases at J, with 12 bases between the two ends. CDR3 sequence: CASRYTHNTEAFF. The CDR3 region has the DNA TGTGCCAGTCGATACACGCATAACACTGAAGCTTTCTTT. The variable domain in full, with the rest retrieved from reference TRBV19 and TRBJ1-1, is DGGITQSPKYLFRKEGQNVTLSCEQNLNHDAMYWYRQDPGQGLRLIYYSQIVNDFQKGDIAEGYSVSREKKESFPLTVTSAQKNPTAFYLCASRYTHNTEAFFGQGTRLTVV.

The rearrangement uses TRBV28 and TRBJ2-7, with 10 bases matching TRBD1. V lost 5 bases to trimming and J lost 4 bases; unmatched junction nucleotides: 5. The CDR3 loop spans 14 amino acids. Germline-derived CDR1 and CDR2 are MDHEN and SYDVKM. Written as DNA, the CDR3 is TGTGCCAGCAGTCGCGACAGGGGGCAATACGAGCAGTACTTC. Its protein product is CASSRDRGQYEQYF.

This clone has more than one count but fewer than ten. This chain connects TRBV4-1 to TRBJ1-2; 8 bases match TRBD1. With 0 bases clipped from V and 4 bases from J, the junction kept 7 bases outside the gene matches. Germline assignment: CDR1 MGHRA and CDR2 YSYEKL. The CDR3 has 16 amino acids. CDR3 loop: CASSQETADRVYGYTF. The CDR3 bases are TGCGCCAGCAGCCAAGAAACCGCGGACAGGGTCTATGGCTACACCTTC.

V and J are TRBV5-1 and TRBJ1-1; D is ambiguous. Germline V lookup: CDR1 SGHRS, CDR2 YFSETQ. Deletions cut 0 bases from V and 0 bases from J, with 6 bases between. CDR3 length: 14 residues. The CDR3 sequence is CASSLDGLNTEAFF. The CDR3 coding sequence is TGCGCCAGCAGCTTGGACGGTCTGAACACTGAAGCTTTCTTT.

This clone was seen a handful of times. The chain uses TRBV19 and TRBJ1-6, with no clear D. This CDR3 is built from 14 residues. The V gene lost 5 bases and the J gene lost 3 bases, with 8 bases spanning the gap. CDR1 is LNHDA, CDR2 SQIVND, per germline (reference sequence). The CDR3 DNA follows: TGTGCCAGTAGTGACCGGGGCTATAATTCACCCCTCCACTTT. This codes for CASSDRGYNSPLHF.

This clone was detected only a few times. The rearrangement links TRBV5-6 to TRBJ1-5; 8 nucleotides match TRBD1. Per the germline V gene, CDR1 is SGHDT and CDR2 is YYEEEE. Unmatched junction bases numbered 4, after V lost 3 bases and J lost 5 bases. The CDR3 consists of 14 residues. The CDR3 bases are TGTGCCAGCAGCTCACAGGGGGTTTATCAGCCCCAGCATTTT. As protein: CASSSQGVYQPQHF. Together with reference TRBV5-6 and TRBJ1-5, the CDR3 gives the full variable domain: DAGVTQSPTHLIKTRGQQVTLRCSPKSGHDTVSWYQQALGQGPQFIFQYYEEEERQRGNFPDRFSGHQFPNYSSELNVNALLLGDSALYLCASSSQGVYQPQHFGDGTRLSIL.

The V and J genes are TRBV6-5 and TRBJ1-2; TRBD1 might be the D (5 bases). The CDR3 totals 15 residues. The germline V gene encodes CDR1 MNHEY and CDR2 SVGAGI. V lost 6 bases to trimming and J lost 4 bases, with 18 bases between them. The CDR3 spells CASSFSGQNGYGYTF. CDR3 bases: TGTGCCAGCAGCTTCTCAGGGCAGAACGGCTATGGCTACACCTTC.

The V gene is TRBV6-5, the J gene TRBJ2-7; TRBD2 matches at 7 bases. The germline CDR1 and CDR2 sequences are MNHEY and SVGAGI. Germline trimming cut 6 bases from V and 5 bases from J; bases unmatched to any gene: 13. CDR3 length: 15 residues. The CDR3 DNA reads as TGTGCCAGCAGCCTAAGATGGCAGGGAGGGAACGAGCAGTACTTC. Protein sequence: CASSLRWQGGNEQYF.

As regards this clone: In the same sample, other DNA sequences code for this CDR3. V is TRBV9 and J is TRBJ2-3; TRBD2 agrees at 7 bases. J was trimmed by 6 bases and V by 0 bases; bases with no gene match: 1. Looked up from germline, CDR1 is SGDLS and CDR2 is YYNGEE. This CDR3 is 13 amino acids long. The CDR3 sequence is CASSVGSGDTQYF. CDR3 sequence (DNA): TGTGCCAGCAGCGTAGGTAGCGGGGATACGCAGTATTTT.

J is TRBJ2-1 and V is TRBV2; TRBD2 agrees at 13 bases. With 6 bases clipped from V and 7 bases from J, the junction kept 6 bases outside the gene matches. This CDR3 has 15 amino acids. Germline V CDR1 and CDR2: SNHLY, FYNNEI. The CDR3 is CASRRTSGGGNEQFF. The CDR3, as DNA: TGTGCCAGCAGGAGGACTAGCGGGGGTGGGAATGAGCAGTTCTTC.

The CDR3 nucleotides read TGTGCCAGCAGCCCGTCAACTGGGGAGACCCAGTACTTC. Translation gives CASSPSTGETQYF. The chain couples TRBV7-8 to TRBJ2-5, with D unresolved. CDR1 and CDR2 (germline): SGHVS, FQNEAQ. The CDR3 sequence is 13 residues long. Trimming took 5 bases from V and 5 from J, leaving 12 bases between them. Variable domain in full (rest from reference TRBV7-8 and TRBJ2-5): GAGVSQSPRYKVAKRGQDVALRCDPISGHVSLFWYQQALGQGPEFLTYFQNEAQLDKSGLPSDRFFAERPEGSVSTLKIQRTQQEDSAVYLCASSPSTGETQYFGPGTRLLVL.

The rearrangement joins TRBV6-5 to TRBJ2-6; D remains unclear. Germline CDR1 MNHEY, CDR2 SVGAGI. V gave up 6 bases and J gave up 0 bases, with 6 bases separating them. There are 14 residues in the CDR3. The CDR3 protein is CASRILSGANVLTF. Written as DNA, the CDR3 is TGTGCCAGCAGGATCCTCTCTGGGGCCAACGTCCTGACTTTC.

This chain joins TRBV5-1 and TRBJ1-4, with D possibly being TRBD1 (6 bases). The germline CDR1 and CDR2 sequences are SGHRS and YFSETQ. Trimming stripped 1 base from V and 3 bases from J, with 10 bases between. The CDR3 loop spans 15 amino acids. Here the CDR3 reads CASSLTGLSNEKLFF. CDR3 bases: TGCGCCAGCAGCTTGACAGGGTTATCTAATGAAAAACTGTTTTTT.

The chain uses TRBV5-1 and TRBJ1-2; 10 bases fit TRBD1. The CDR3 is made up of 15 amino acids. Germline CDR1 reads SGHRS; CDR2 reads YFSETQ. J gave up 7 bases and V 0 bases, and 6 bases lay outside the gene matches. The CDR3 reads CASSLETGGERGYTF. The CDR3 DNA reads as TGCGCCAGCAGCTTGGAGACAGGGGGCGAGCGTGGCTACACCTTC.

This chain uses TRBV15 with TRBJ1-2; the D is unclear. This CDR3 has 16 amino acids. Germline CDR1 reads LNHNV; CDR2 reads YYDKDF (reference sequence). V was clipped by 3 bases and J by 3 bases, with 17 bases between them. CDR3 nucleotides: TGTGCCACCAGCAGTATTTTCTTGAGAACGGACTATGGCTACACCTTC. Protein: CATSSIFLRTDYGYTF. Based on the CDR3 plus reference TRBV15 and TRBJ1-2, the full variable domain is DAMVIQNPRYQVTQFGKPVTLSCSQTLNHNVMYWYQQKSSQAPKLLFHYYDKDFNNEADTPDNFQSRRPNTSFCFLDIRSPGLGDTAMYLCATSSIFLRTDYGYTFGSGTRLTVV.